A selection of T cell receptor beta chains follows, all from one sample in a study of shared clonotypes between healthy human individuals. Here immunoSEQ multiplex PCR was the method, and the copy in TCRdb shows in-frame clones only, minus some. The sample shows roughly 590,000 clones, nearly 97% of them seen only once. Material for sequencing was naive CD8+ T cells sorted from blood. These receptors were obtained from a woman aged 30 to 39 in good health. Each CDR3 is given with its conserved first and last residue. A D gene is named only where the DNA matches it firmly. Size tells how often a clone was seen (once, few, many) or the class of an expanded clone, and some rows leave it out.

j_call,clone_size,v_call,d_call,cdr3_aa,cdr3_nt
TRBJ2-1,.,TRBV28,TRBD2,CASSKPPLAGGYNEQFF,TGTGCCAGCAGCAAACCTCCACTAGCGGGAGGGTATAATGAGCAGTTCTTC
TRBJ2-3,once,TRBV27,TRBD1,CASNAPDRGDTDTQYF,TGTGCCAGCAACGCACCGGACAGGGGGGACACAGATACGCAGTATTTT
TRBJ1-2,.,TRBV5-6,.,CASSLVLGARTF,TGTGCCAGCAGCTTGGTCTTGGGGGCCCGCACCTTC
TRBJ2-7,.,TRBV7-9,.,CASSLVAGPSYEQYF,TGTGCCAGCAGCTTAGTCGCGGGACCATCCTACGAGCAGTACTTC
TRBJ2-1,.,TRBV7-9,.,CASSLAGITYNEQFF,TGTGCCAGCAGCTTAGCCGGGATCACCTACAATGAGCAGTTCTTC
TRBJ2-5,.,TRBV13,.,CASSSRDGEYQETQYF,TGTGCCAGCAGCTCGAGGGACGGAGAGTACCAAGAGACCCAGTACTTC
TRBJ1-2,.,TRBV6-6,TRBD1,CASSYRPTGDYGYTF,TGTGCCAGCAGTTACCGTCCCACAGGGGACTATGGCTACACCTTC
TRBJ1-2,.,TRBV5-4,TRBD1,CASSIWTGGSGYTF,TGTGCCAGCAGCATTTGGACAGGGGGCTCTGGCTACACCTTC
TRBJ2-7,.,TRBV19,.,CASSTPAGRDSEQYF,TGTGCCAGTAGTACTCCAGCGGGCCGAGACAGCGAGCAGTACTTC
TRBJ1-3,once,TRBV2,.,CASSDWAGNTIYF,TGTGCCAGCAGTGACTGGGCTGGAAACACCATATATTTT
TRBJ1-2,.,TRBV30,.,CASPTDPGYTF,TGTGCCTCCCCGACCGACCCCGGCTACACCTTC
TRBJ2-5,.,TRBV27,TRBD2,CASSLLSSGSQTQYF,TGTGCCAGCAGTTTATTGTCTAGCGGGAGCCAGACCCAGTACTTC
TRBJ1-3,.,TRBV9,.,CASSISGNTIYF,TGTGCCAGCAGTATCTCTGGAAACACCATATATTTT
TRBJ2-2,.,TRBV9,.,CASSASQDRITGELFF,TGTGCCAGCAGCGCTTCCCAGGACAGAATCACCGGGGAGCTGTTTTTT
TRBJ2-7,.,TRBV13,TRBD2,CASSSRERGAYEQYF,TGTGCCAGCAGCTCTAGGGAGCGGGGGGCCTACGAGCAGTACTTC
TRBJ2-3,once,TRBV7-9,.,CASSSGGGGSSTDTQYF,TGTGCCAGCAGCTCGGGAGGGGGCGGTTCTAGCACAGATACGCAGTATTTT
TRBJ2-6,.,TRBV15,.,CATSRETGANVLTF,TGTGCCACCAGCAGGGAGACTGGGGCCAACGTCCTGACTTTC
TRBJ2-7,.,TRBV5-4,.,CASSFPGASYEQYF,TGTGCCAGCAGCTTCCCGGGGGCCTCCTACGAGCAGTACTTC
TRBJ2-2,.,TRBV2,.,CASRETNTGELFF,TGTGCCAGCAGGGAGACGAACACCGGGGAGCTGTTTTTT
TRBJ2-7,.,TRBV21-1,.,CASSKKDISYEQYF,TGTGCCAGCAGCAAAAAGGACATCTCCTACGAGCAGTACTTC
TRBJ1-1,.,TRBV7-9,.,CASSLMNTEAFF,TGTGCCAGCAGCTTGATGAACACTGAAGCTTTCTTT
TRBJ2-7,.,TRBV28,TRBD2,CASRALAGTYEQYF,TGTGCCAGCAGGGCACTAGCGGGAACCTACGAGCAGTACTTC
TRBJ2-7,.,TRBV4-1,TRBD2,CASSQRGPGPSGLRTYEQYF,TGCGCCAGCAGCCAAAGGGGCCCCGGGCCTAGCGGGCTGAGGACCTACGAGCAGTACTTC
TRBJ2-1,.,TRBV28,.,CASSSQYNEQFF,TGTGCCAGCAGTTCCCAATACAATGAGCAGTTCTTC
TRBJ2-2,.,TRBV27,TRBD2,CASSSIGRTNTGELFF,TGTGCCAGCAGTTCCATCGGGAGGACGAACACCGGGGAGCTGTTTTTT
TRBJ2-2,once,TRBV19,.,CASSMTENTGELFF,TGTGCCAGTAGTATGACAGAGAACACCGGGGAGCTGTTTTTT
TRBJ2-3,.,TRBV7-2,TRBD1,CASSGTGRSTDTQYF,TGTGCCAGCAGTGGGACAGGGCGTAGCACAGATACGCAGTATTTT
TRBJ2-7,.,TRBV28,TRBD1,CASSSPGTGNEQYF,TGTGCCAGCAGTTCGCCCGGGACAGGGAACGAGCAGTACTTC
TRBJ2-3,.,TRBV27,TRBD2,CASTRKAGGAADTQYF,TGTGCCAGCACCAGAAAGGCGGGAGGGGCGGCAGATACGCAGTATTTT